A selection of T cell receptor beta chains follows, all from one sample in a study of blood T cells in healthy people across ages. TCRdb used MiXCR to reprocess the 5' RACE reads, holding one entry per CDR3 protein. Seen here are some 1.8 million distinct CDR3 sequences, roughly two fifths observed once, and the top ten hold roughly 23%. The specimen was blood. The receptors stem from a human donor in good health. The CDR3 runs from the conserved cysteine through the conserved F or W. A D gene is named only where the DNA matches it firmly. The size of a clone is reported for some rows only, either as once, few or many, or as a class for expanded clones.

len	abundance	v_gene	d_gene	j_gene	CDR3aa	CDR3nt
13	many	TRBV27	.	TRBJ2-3	CASRPRALDTQYF	TGTGCCAGCAGGCCACGGGCATTGGATACGCAGTATTTT
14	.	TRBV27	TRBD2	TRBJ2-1	CASGGGGDYNEQFF	TGTGCCAGCGGCGGCGGGGGGGATTACAATGAGCAGTTCTTC
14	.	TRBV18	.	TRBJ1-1	CASSPEGAETEAFF	TGTGCCAGCTCACCCGAAGGGGCTGAGACTGAAGCTTTCTTT
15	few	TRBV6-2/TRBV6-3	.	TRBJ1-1	CASSEARVYRTEAFF	TGTGCCAGCAGTGAGGCCAGGGTATACAGAACTGAAGCTTTCTTT
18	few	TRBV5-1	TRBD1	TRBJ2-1	CASSSPLGRQGTYNEQFF	TGCGCCAGCAGCTCCCCCCTGGGGCGACAGGGGACTTACAATGAGCAGTTCTTC
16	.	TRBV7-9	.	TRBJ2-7	CASSPHTDSEIYEQYF	TGTGCCAGCAGTCCACACACCGACAGCGAAATCTACGAGCAGTACTTC
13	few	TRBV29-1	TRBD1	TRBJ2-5	CSGGTGGEETQYF	TGCAGCGGGGGGACAGGAGGGGAAGAGACCCAGTACTTC
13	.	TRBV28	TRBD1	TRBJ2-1	CAIDRGGRNEQFF	TGTGCCATTGACAGGGGCGGACGGAATGAGCAGTTCTTC
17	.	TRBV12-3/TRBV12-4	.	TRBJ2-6	CASSKDPPLSGANVLTF	TGTGCCAGCAGCAAGGACCCCCCTCTCTCTGGGGCCAACGTCCTGACTTTC
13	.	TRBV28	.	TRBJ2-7	CASSPRGFHEQYF	TGTGCCAGCAGTCCCAGGGGTTTCCACGAGCAGTACTTC
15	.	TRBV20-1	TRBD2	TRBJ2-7	CSARQRAGEAYEQYF	TGCAGTGCCCGCCAAAGGGCGGGGGAGGCCTACGAGCAGTACTTC
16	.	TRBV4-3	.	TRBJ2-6	CASSQGWMEGANVLTF	TGCGCCAGCAGCCAAGGATGGATGGAGGGGGCCAACGTCCTGACTTTC
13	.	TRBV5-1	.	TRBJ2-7	CANRLDGSYEQYF	TGCGCCAACAGATTAGACGGCTCCTACGAGCAGTACTTC